Listed below are T cell receptor beta chains from one sample, sequenced in a study of cytomegalovirus exposure and HLA in healthy donors. Measured with immunoSEQ multiplex PCR; TCRdb has only the in-frame clones, and not every one. The table lists about 140,000 clones, about four fifths of them singletons. The specimen was PBMCs. The receptors shown here come from a female donor in good health and CMV-seronegative. Both conserved end residues are part of each CDR3. A D gene is named only where the DNA matches it firmly. Not all rows give a size; the values are once, few, many and, for expanded clones, a class.

d_gene: NA; v_gene: TRBV5-1; abundance: NA; j_gene: TRBJ2-7; CDR3nt: TGCGCCAGCAGCTTGGAGAGCCCTTACGAGCAGTACTTC; CDR3aa: CASSLESPYEQYF
d_gene: TRBD1; v_gene: TRBV9; abundance: NA; j_gene: TRBJ1-1; CDR3nt: TGTGCCAGCAGCGAGGGACAGGGAAATATGTGGGCTTTCTTT; CDR3aa: CASSEGQGNMWAFF
d_gene: TRBD1; v_gene: TRBV18; abundance: once; j_gene: TRBJ1-4; CDR3nt: TGTGCCAGCTCACGGGACAGTAATGAAAAACTGTTTTTT; CDR3aa: CASSRDSNEKLFF
d_gene: NA; v_gene: TRBV29-1; abundance: NA; j_gene: TRBJ1-6; CDR3nt: TGCAGCGTTTTAGAGCGGGGGTATAATTCACCCCTCCACTTT; CDR3aa: CSVLERGYNSPLHF
d_gene: NA; v_gene: TRBV7-9; abundance: NA; j_gene: TRBJ1-3; CDR3nt: TGTGCCAGCAGCTTATTAGGGGTGAGCTCTGGAAACACCATATATTTT; CDR3aa: CASSLLGVSSGNTIYF
d_gene: NA; v_gene: TRBV6-5; abundance: NA; j_gene: TRBJ1-1; CDR3nt: TGTGCCAGCCGTGCGTCCACTGAAGCTTTCTTT; CDR3aa: CASRASTEAFF
d_gene: NA; v_gene: TRBV6-5; abundance: few; j_gene: TRBJ1-6; CDR3nt: TGTGCCAGCAGCCCGCCAGGAGGCAATTCACCCCTCCACTTT; CDR3aa: CASSPPGGNSPLHF
d_gene: TRBD2; v_gene: TRBV7-6; abundance: NA; j_gene: TRBJ2-3; CDR3nt: TGTGCCAGCAGCAGAGAGGGTGGGGGGGTAAGCACAGATACGCAGTATTTT; CDR3aa: CASSREGGGVSTDTQYF
d_gene: NA; v_gene: TRBV7-2; abundance: NA; j_gene: TRBJ1-2; CDR3nt: TGTGCCAGCAGCACGAACTCGCCCTATGGCTACACCTTC; CDR3aa: CASSTNSPYGYTF
d_gene: NA; v_gene: TRBV7-8; abundance: NA; j_gene: TRBJ2-5; CDR3nt: TGTGCCAGCAGCCCAGGACAGCCTCGAGAGACCCAGTACTTC; CDR3aa: CASSPGQPRETQYF
d_gene: NA; v_gene: TRBV5-1; abundance: NA; j_gene: TRBJ2-7; CDR3nt: TGCGCCAGCAGCTTGATAGGGGGAAACTACGAGCAGTACTTC; CDR3aa: CASSLIGGNYEQYF
d_gene: TRBD1; v_gene: TRBV6-6; abundance: NA; j_gene: TRBJ2-7; CDR3nt: TGTGCCAGCAGCCAAAATCTCGGGACAGGCAACTACGAGCAGTACTTC; CDR3aa: CASSQNLGTGNYEQYF
d_gene: NA; v_gene: TRBV1; abundance: NA; j_gene: TRBJ1-2; CDR3nt: TGCACCAGCAGCCCGGGACAGGTCCATGGCTACACCTTC; CDR3aa: CTSSPGQVHGYTF
d_gene: TRBD2; v_gene: TRBV6-6; abundance: NA; j_gene: TRBJ2-1; CDR3nt: TGTGCCAGCAGCCCCCTAGCGGGGGGGGAAAATGAGCAGTTCTTC; CDR3aa: CASSPLAGGENEQFF
d_gene: NA; v_gene: TRBV5-1; abundance: NA; j_gene: TRBJ2-1; CDR3nt: TGCGCCAGCAAAGACAACAATGAGCAGTTCTTC; CDR3aa: CASKDNNEQFF
d_gene: NA; v_gene: TRBV28; abundance: NA; j_gene: TRBJ1-2; CDR3nt: TGTGCCAGCATGAGGAGGGTCAGCTCGCACCTCTATGGCTACACCTTC; CDR3aa: CASMRRVSSHLYGYTF
d_gene: NA; v_gene: TRBV11-2; abundance: NA; j_gene: TRBJ2-1; CDR3nt: TGTGCCAGCAGCTTCAGGTCTGAGCAGTTCTTC; CDR3aa: CASSFRSEQFF
d_gene: TRBD2; v_gene: TRBV14; abundance: NA; j_gene: TRBJ2-5; CDR3nt: TGTGCCAGCAGCCAACTAGCGGGAGGGCCGAGGGAGACCCAGTACTTC; CDR3aa: CASSQLAGGPRETQYF
d_gene: TRBD1; v_gene: TRBV30; abundance: NA; j_gene: TRBJ2-5; CDR3nt: TGTGCCTGCACCGGGACAGGGGGCTGGGAGACCCAGTACTTC; CDR3aa: CACTGTGGWETQYF
d_gene: NA; v_gene: TRBV7-9; abundance: NA; j_gene: TRBJ2-5; CDR3nt: TGTGCCAGCAGCTTAGCGCAGGGGGGCGCGGAGACCCAGTACTTC; CDR3aa: CASSLAQGGAETQYF
d_gene: NA; v_gene: TRBV28; abundance: NA; j_gene: TRBJ2-5; CDR3nt: TGTGCCAGCAGTCCCGAGGGGGCGGGACGGGAGACCCAGTACTTC; CDR3aa: CASSPEGAGRETQYF
d_gene: NA; v_gene: TRBV2; abundance: NA; j_gene: TRBJ1-5; CDR3nt: TGTGCCAGCAGTGCGGGAAGGTACAATCAGCCCCAGCATTTT; CDR3aa: CASSAGRYNQPQHF
d_gene: TRBD1; v_gene: TRBV5-1; abundance: NA; j_gene: TRBJ2-5; CDR3nt: TGCGCCAGCAGCCCCGGGACAGGGGAAGAGACCCAGTACTTC; CDR3aa: CASSPGTGEETQYF
d_gene: NA; v_gene: TRBV6-5; abundance: NA; j_gene: TRBJ2-3; CDR3nt: TGTGCCAGCAGTCCAGGGGCGGATACGCAGTATTTT; CDR3aa: CASSPGADTQYF
d_gene: NA; v_gene: TRBV7-2; abundance: NA; j_gene: TRBJ1-2; CDR3nt: TGTGCCAGCAGCTTTCGGGAAGCTAACTATGGCTACACCTTC; CDR3aa: CASSFREANYGYTF
d_gene: TRBD1; v_gene: TRBV27; abundance: few; j_gene: TRBJ1-1; CDR3nt: TGTGCCAGCAGTTTCAGGACAGGGGGGCGGACTGAAGCTTTCTTT; CDR3aa: CASSFRTGGRTEAFF
d_gene: NA; v_gene: TRBV5-1; abundance: NA; j_gene: TRBJ1-4; CDR3nt: TGCGCCAGCAGCTTCCCCCGCGGGGAGGGAACTAATGAAAAACTGTTTTTT; CDR3aa: CASSFPRGEGTNEKLFF
d_gene: TRBD2; v_gene: TRBV5-4; abundance: NA; j_gene: TRBJ2-1; CDR3nt: TGTGCCAGCAGCTTGACTCTAGCGGGGGGTGAGCAGTTCTTC; CDR3aa: CASSLTLAGGEQFF
d_gene: NA; v_gene: TRBV7-2; abundance: NA; j_gene: TRBJ2-5; CDR3nt: TGTGCCAGCAGCATACAGGTCACTCAAGAGACCCAGTACTTC; CDR3aa: CASSIQVTQETQYF
d_gene: NA; v_gene: TRBV5-7; abundance: once; j_gene: TRBJ2-1; CDR3nt: TGTGCCAGCACCCCCGGGGGTGAGAGCTCCTACAATGAGCAGTTCTTC; CDR3aa: CASTPGGESSYNEQFF
d_gene: NA; v_gene: TRBV30; abundance: NA; j_gene: TRBJ1-3; CDR3nt: TGTGCCTGGAACAGGGAGACGGGAAACACCATATATTTT; CDR3aa: CAWNRETGNTIYF
d_gene: NA; v_gene: TRBV6-5; abundance: NA; j_gene: TRBJ2-7; CDR3nt: TGTGCCAGCAGTTACAGGGGTGCGTTCCCCGAGCAGTACTTC; CDR3aa: CASSYRGAFPEQYF
d_gene: TRBD2; v_gene: TRBV28; abundance: NA; j_gene: TRBJ2-7; CDR3nt: TGTGCCAGCAGGGGTAGCGGGGCAACTCGGGACGAGCAGTACTTC; CDR3aa: CASRGSGATRDEQYF
d_gene: NA; v_gene: TRBV7-2; abundance: NA; j_gene: TRBJ2-1; CDR3nt: TGTGCCAGCACCCAGTCTGGGGGCCCCTACAATGAGCAGTTCTTC; CDR3aa: CASTQSGGPYNEQFF
d_gene: TRBD1; v_gene: TRBV12-5; abundance: NA; j_gene: TRBJ1-1; CDR3nt: TGTGCTAGTGCCCGACAGGGCCTAACTGAAGCTTTCTTT; CDR3aa: CASARQGLTEAFF
d_gene: NA; v_gene: TRBV27; abundance: NA; j_gene: TRBJ1-5; CDR3nt: TGTGCCAGCAGGTTGCAGGGGCTCGATCAGCCCCAGCATTTT; CDR3aa: CASRLQGLDQPQHF
d_gene: NA; v_gene: TRBV7-2; abundance: NA; j_gene: TRBJ2-3; CDR3nt: TGTGCCAGCAGCTCTTGGTTTGGCACACATACGCAGTATTTT; CDR3aa: CASSSWFGTHTQYF
d_gene: TRBD2; v_gene: TRBV9; abundance: once; j_gene: TRBJ2-7; CDR3nt: TGTGCCAGCAGCGTAGACGGGGGGTACTACGAGCAGTACTTC; CDR3aa: CASSVDGGYYEQYF
d_gene: TRBD1; v_gene: TRBV27; abundance: NA; j_gene: TRBJ2-7; CDR3nt: TGTGCCAGCAGTTTGACAGGGGAGTTCGACGAGCAGTACTTC; CDR3aa: CASSLTGEFDEQYF
d_gene: TRBD1; v_gene: TRBV6-6; abundance: NA; j_gene: TRBJ1-4; CDR3nt: TGTGCCAGCAGCGCGGACAGGGGGCGTTTTAATGAAAAACTGTTTTTT; CDR3aa: CASSADRGRFNEKLFF
d_gene: NA; v_gene: TRBV29-1; abundance: NA; j_gene: TRBJ1-1; CDR3nt: TGCAGCGTTGCAACAGTCCAGGCTTTGAAAGCTTTCTTT; CDR3aa: CSVATVQALKAFF
d_gene: TRBD1; v_gene: TRBV30; abundance: NA; j_gene: TRBJ1-4; CDR3nt: TGTGCCTGGAGACAGGACAGGCGAGCAAAACTGTTTTTT; CDR3aa: CAWRQDRRAKLFF
d_gene: NA; v_gene: TRBV27; abundance: NA; j_gene: TRBJ1-5; CDR3nt: TGTGCCAGCAGTTTATCCGGGAGCAATCAGCCCCAGCATTTT; CDR3aa: CASSLSGSNQPQHF
d_gene: NA; v_gene: TRBV27; abundance: once; j_gene: TRBJ1-6; CDR3nt: TGTGCCAGCAGTCCCGGGGGGGCAGGTTCACCCCTCCACTTT; CDR3aa: CASSPGGAGSPLHF
d_gene: NA; v_gene: TRBV5-1; abundance: NA; j_gene: TRBJ1-1; CDR3nt: TGCGCCAGCAGCCTCGACACTGAAGCTTTCTTT; CDR3aa: CASSLDTEAFF
d_gene: TRBD1; v_gene: TRBV19; abundance: NA; j_gene: TRBJ1-2; CDR3nt: TGTGCCAGTAGTAAGGGACAGGGGACCTATGGCTACACCTTC; CDR3aa: CASSKGQGTYGYTF
d_gene: NA; v_gene: TRBV6-5; abundance: NA; j_gene: TRBJ1-1; CDR3nt: TGTGCCAGCAGTTGGTGGAGGAACACTGAAGCTTTCTTT; CDR3aa: CASSWWRNTEAFF
d_gene: NA; v_gene: TRBV12-5; abundance: NA; j_gene: TRBJ2-7; CDR3nt: TGTGCTAGTGGTTTGGCCCCCCCTCTGGCCCACGAGCAGTACTTC; CDR3aa: CASGLAPPLAHEQYF
d_gene: TRBD2; v_gene: TRBV6-1; abundance: NA; j_gene: TRBJ2-7; CDR3nt: TGTGCCAGCAGCACGGGGGGGCGCTACGAGCAGTACTTC; CDR3aa: CASSTGGRYEQYF
d_gene: TRBD1; v_gene: TRBV29-1; abundance: NA; j_gene: TRBJ1-2; CDR3nt: TGCAGCGGGACCGGGACAGGGGAGAACTATGGCTACACCTTC; CDR3aa: CSGTGTGENYGYTF
d_gene: NA; v_gene: TRBV6-1; abundance: NA; j_gene: TRBJ1-1; CDR3nt: TGTGCCAGCACCCTTTTAAGCAGGGGAGTCACTGAAGCTTTCTTT; CDR3aa: CASTLLSRGVTEAFF
d_gene: NA; v_gene: TRBV5-6; abundance: NA; j_gene: TRBJ2-5; CDR3nt: TGTGCCAGCAGCTTTTTCCAGGGGAAAGAGACCCAGTACTTC; CDR3aa: CASSFFQGKETQYF
d_gene: TRBD1; v_gene: TRBV2; abundance: NA; j_gene: TRBJ1-4; CDR3nt: TGTGCCAGCAGTACTGCGGGACAGGGCTCTGAAAAACTGTTTTTT; CDR3aa: CASSTAGQGSEKLFF
d_gene: NA; v_gene: TRBV2; abundance: few; j_gene: TRBJ1-1; CDR3nt: TGTGCCAGCAGTGTTGTACATCGGAACACTGAAGCTTTCTTT; CDR3aa: CASSVVHRNTEAFF
d_gene: TRBD2; v_gene: TRBV7-6; abundance: NA; j_gene: TRBJ2-3; CDR3nt: TGTGCCAGCAGCTTAGGTGGGGGGGTAAGGACAGATACGCAGTATTTT; CDR3aa: CASSLGGGVRTDTQYF